This entry features one TCR beta chain sequence. Its antigen is not known. This record comes from a study of long-term antiretroviral therapy in people with HIV. General study points: ART adherence, viral resistance and therapy changes went undocumented. Post-ART samples showed increased diversity that remained below transplant donor control levels. Whichever time point was examined, clones expanded before ART dominated the repertoire.

A v3.0 immunoSEQ assay was performed at survey level. Method: immunoSEQ multiplex PCR; TCRdb's copy keeps in-frame clones and lacks some. Seen here are some 20,000 clones, around four fifths observed once, and the top ten hold 3.5% to 5.5%. None of the participants with HIV were treated outside the United States. Per germline, CDR1 GTSNPN and CDR2 SVGIG (reference sequence). CDR3 length: 12 residues. V and J are TRBV30 and TRBJ1-1; no definite D call. This receptor was taken from a young man with HIV. This sample comprised unsorted PBMCs, obtained about 6.1 years after starting antiretroviral therapy. DNA for the CDR3: TGTGCGCAGGCGGAAATGAACACTGAAGCTTTCTTT. Translating gives CAQAEMNTEAFF.